This T cell receptor beta chain was found in a study of CD8 T cells in ankylosing spondylitis (dated by TCRdb to 2017 to 2019). About the full investigation: The study profiled T cell receptor beta repertoires in healthy donors and ankylosing spondylitis patients to find disease-linked TCR variants. In total, the full study cohort was made up of about 99 healthy donors and 25 ankylosing spondylitis patients. Samples of peripheral blood were taken, and for ankylosing spondylitis patients, synovial fluid was collected as well. Here is what the overall study found, with its caveats: Blood from ankylosing spondylitis patients appeared to be characterized by a TCR beta motif made up of under ten highly homologous amino acid variants. According to the report, matched synovial fluid samples from ankylosing spondylitis patients were significantly enriched for the disease-linked clones. In peripheral blood, the disease-linked clones were found at relatively low frequencies and had a CD8+ phenotype. Some TCR beta motif variants had previously been reported in synovial fluid and blood of reactive arthritis patients, which suggested common disease-initiation mechanisms.

This clonotype has ten or more counts. The antigen it binds to is not known. Base quality data are lacking; no much larger clone is found one base away. The listed sequencing device is Illumina HiSeq 2500. Quantitative 5'-RACE with molecular barcodes was the method used to prepare the TCR beta libraries. The study's own analysis went as follows. Disease-linked TCR variants were identified with a new computational method built on a probabilistic model of VDJ rearrangement. The public reads were reanalyzed by TCRdb: fastp trimming at Q25, MiXCR alignment, in-frame beta chains only. Each entry is one CDR3 protein sequence, shown with its most common DNA and genes. Here the V and J calls rest on TCRdb's processing, not on the authors' analysis. For this sample there are 150,000 to 200,000 distinct CDR3 sequences; approximately 10% appear just once. In total, the top ten clones hold about 28% of the sample.

CDR1 and CDR2 were assigned from the germline V gene (reference sequence) as DFQATT and SNEGSKA. Inclusive of the bounding cysteine and phenylalanine, the CDR3 is 14 residues long. Here the CDR3 DNA is all that survives: 42 bases in frame from base 1. The V end loses 6 bases and the J end loses 5 bases, and a stretch of 20 bases separates them. Rearrangement joined TRBV20-1 to TRBJ2-7; a tentative D match to TRBD2 spans 6 bases. The sequencing input was blood, either unsorted or a sorted T cell fraction (not recorded which). The receptor comes from a male donor with ankylosing spondylitis or in good health (not recorded which). In nucleotide form, the sequence is TGCAGTGCAAATCCTCAGACTAGACTCCACGAGCAGTACTTC. It encodes CSANPQTRLHEQYF.